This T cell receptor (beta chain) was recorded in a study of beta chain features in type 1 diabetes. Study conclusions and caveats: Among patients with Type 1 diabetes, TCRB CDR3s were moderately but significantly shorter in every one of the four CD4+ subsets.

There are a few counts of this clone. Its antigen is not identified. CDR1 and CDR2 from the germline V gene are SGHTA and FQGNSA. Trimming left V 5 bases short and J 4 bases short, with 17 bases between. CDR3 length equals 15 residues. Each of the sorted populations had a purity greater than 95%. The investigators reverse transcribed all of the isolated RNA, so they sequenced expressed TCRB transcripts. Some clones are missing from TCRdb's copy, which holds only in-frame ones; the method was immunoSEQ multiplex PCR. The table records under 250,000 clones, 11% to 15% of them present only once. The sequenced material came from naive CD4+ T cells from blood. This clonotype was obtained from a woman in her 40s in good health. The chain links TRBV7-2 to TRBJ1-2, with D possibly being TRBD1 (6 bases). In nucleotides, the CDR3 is TGTGCCAGCAGCCCCCGCGCAGGGGTGAGCTATGGCTACACCTTC. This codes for CASSPRAGVSYGYTF.